This paragraph reports one T cell receptor (beta chain). The antigen is not known. The conserved phenylalanine or tryptophan normally closing the CDR3 is absent here, so this likely arose from a read error. The DNA is omitted, as the CDR3 cannot be located on it reliably, and the CDR3 follows TCRdb's listing. This specimen belongs to a study of breast tumors, draining lymph nodes, adjacent tissues. Study results and limitations: Compared with basal-like, luminal-like tumors shared significantly more repertoire with nontumor tissue.

TCRdb independently ran MiXCR on the multiplex PCR reads; one entry per CDR3 protein. Here the sample spans about 180,000 distinct CDR3 sequences, around 35% being singletons. Breast cancer patients provided tissue from their axillary draining lymph nodes. Germline CDR1 is MGHDK and CDR2 is SYGVNS. With termini counted, the CDR3 has 16 amino acids. The receptor was isolated from a female donor with breast cancer. Some clones in this sample may be carry-over from other donors' samples. This chain connects TRBV25-1 to TRBJ2-2; TRBD1 is the table's D call and was not checked against the DNA. Sample: axillary lymph node tissue. The CDR3 reads CASSFRDRGPPGSCQS.